This T cell receptor (beta chain) was observed in a study of early T cells in non-severe SARS-CoV-2 infection. Study outcomes and limitations: Matches to VDJdb favored anti-spike CD8 responses and missed private and CD4 specificities.

As concerns this clonotype: Its specificity is unknown.

The library protocol tagged individual cDNA molecules with unique molecular identifiers. TCRdb re-called the 5' RACE reads with MiXCR, one entry per CDR3 protein. The sample consists of about 49,000 distinct CDR3 sequences, approximately 10% of them appearing once. The source material was whole blood. The clonotype was recovered from an adult who was a healthcare worker with PCR-confirmed SARS-CoV-2 infection or an uninfected control (not recorded which).

The CDR3 region is CASTIGAGIADTQYF. The CDR3 bases are TGTGCCAGCACTATAGGCGCGGGGATCGCAGATACGCAGTATTTT. The chain combines TRBV12-3 or TRBV12-4 with TRBJ2-3; D possibly corresponds to TRBD2 (6 bases). V dropped 7 bases and J dropped 4 bases, with 18 bases sitting between them. The CDR3 extends over 15 amino acids.